Sequencing of this TCR beta chain was carried out in a study of T cell changes during pregnancy in multiple sclerosis. The protocol was immunoSEQ multiplex PCR, while the TCRdb copy is restricted to in-frame clones and leaves out a portion. The table includes some 66,000 clones, over 75% detected once. The V end lost 4 bases, the J end lost 0 bases, and 5 bases lay between the germline ends. The CDR3 has 13 residues. Germline V gene lookup returns CDR1 SGHNT and CDR2 YYREEE (reference sequence). This material consisted of CD8+ T cells from peripheral blood mononuclear cells, taken before pregnancy. The sequence was collected from a female donor with multiple sclerosis, enrolled in a pregnancy study. The chain recombines TRBV5-4 with TRBJ1-3, with D unclear. CDR3 amino acids: CASSPGSGNTIYF. The CDR3 DNA sequence: TGTGCCAGCAGCCCCGGCTCTGGAAACACCATATATTTT.